This is a list of T cell receptor beta chains from one sample in a study of PD-1 blockade in classical Hodgkin lymphoma. Produced via immunoSEQ multiplex PCR; TCRdb's table is partial and in-frame only. The table has tens of thousands of clones, approximately 94% seen once. The sequencing input was peripheral blood mononuclear cells (PBMCs). The receptor source for this set is a human donor with classical Hodgkin lymphoma. The CDR3 runs from the conserved cysteine through the conserved F or W. The order of the fields is V gene, D gene, clone size, J gene, CDR3 DNA, CDR3 protein. A D gene is named only where the DNA matches it firmly. Some rows mark clone size as missing; the rest say once, few, many or name a class of expanded clone.

TRBV9,TRBD1,-,TRBJ2-3,TGTGCCAGCAGCGTTAGACAGGGGCCCTTAAGCACAGATACGCAGTATTTT,CASSVRQGPLSTDTQYF
TRBV6-5,-,-,TRBJ2-7,TGTGCCAGCAGGGGCGGGACTTACGGCGAGCAGTACTTC,CASRGGTYGEQYF
TRBV4-1,-,once,TRBJ2-3,TGCGCCAGCAGCCAAGATTTACTAGCCTACGGCACAGATACGCAGTATTTT,CASSQDLLAYGTDTQYF
TRBV15,-,-,TRBJ1-2,TGTGCCACCAGCAGAGACAGGGAGAACTATGGCTACACCTTC,CATSRDRENYGYTF
TRBV11-3,-,-,TRBJ1-1,TGTGCCAGCAGCTTAGATCGAAACACTGAAGCTTTCTTT,CASSLDRNTEAFF
TRBV7-3,-,once,TRBJ2-1,TGTGCCAGCAGCTTAGAGGGGGTAGCTGGGTCCTACAATGAGCAGTTCTTC,CASSLEGVAGSYNEQFF
TRBV5-6,-,-,TRBJ2-5,TGTGCCAGCAGCTCGGACAGACAAGAGACCCAGTACTTC,CASSSDRQETQYF
TRBV5-1,-,-,TRBJ1-1,TGCGCCAGCAGCTTTGGACTCTCGAACACTGAAGCTTTCTTT,CASSFGLSNTEAFF
TRBV4-1,-,-,TRBJ1-2,TGCGCCAGCAGGGGCCCCAAAGGCGCCGAAGCTAACTATGGCTACACCTTC,CASRGPKGAEANYGYTF
TRBV5-6,-,-,TRBJ1-3,TGTGCCAGCAGCTACCAGGGGTATGGAAACACCATATATTTT,CASSYQGYGNTIYF
TRBV30,-,once,TRBJ1-6,TGTGCCGCTTCCCAGGTCGGAGTTTACTCACCCCTCCACTTT,CAASQVGVYSPLHF
TRBV16,TRBD2,-,TRBJ2-7,TGTGCCAGCAGCCATCGGGGGGGACTAGCGGGATCCTACGAGCAGTACTTC,CASSHRGGLAGSYEQYF
TRBV5-8,TRBD1,-,TRBJ1-2,TGTGCCAGCAGCTTGGAACGGGGGACAGTTCACACCTTC,CASSLERGTVHTF
TRBV15,TRBD2,-,TRBJ2-1,TGTGCCACCAGCAGAGACGAAGGGTGGAGCGGGAGGTCAAGCTCCTACAATGAGCAGTTCTTC,CATSRDEGWSGRSSSYNEQFF
TRBV5-6,-,-,TRBJ1-3,TGTGCCAGCAGCTTGGCCTACAGGCAGTCTGGAAACACCATATATTTT,CASSLAYRQSGNTIYF